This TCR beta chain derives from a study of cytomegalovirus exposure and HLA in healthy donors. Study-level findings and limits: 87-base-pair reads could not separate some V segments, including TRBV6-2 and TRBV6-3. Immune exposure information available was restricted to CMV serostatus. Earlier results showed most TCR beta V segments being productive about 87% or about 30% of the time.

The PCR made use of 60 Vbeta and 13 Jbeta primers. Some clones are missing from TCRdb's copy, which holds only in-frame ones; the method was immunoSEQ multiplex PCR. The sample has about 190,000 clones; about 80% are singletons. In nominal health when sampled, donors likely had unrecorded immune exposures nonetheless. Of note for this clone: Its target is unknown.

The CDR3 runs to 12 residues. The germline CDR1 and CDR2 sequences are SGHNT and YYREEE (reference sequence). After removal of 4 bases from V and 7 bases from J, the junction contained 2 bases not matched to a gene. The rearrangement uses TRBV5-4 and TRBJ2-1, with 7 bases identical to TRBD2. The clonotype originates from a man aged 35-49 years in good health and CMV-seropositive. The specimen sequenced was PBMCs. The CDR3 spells CASSREVNEQFF. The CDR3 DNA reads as TGTGCCAGCAGCCGGGAGGTTAATGAGCAGTTCTTC.